The 11 T cell receptor beta chains given below trace back to one sample, sequenced in a study of CD8 T cells in Susac syndrome. When the RNA was reverse transcribed, random hexamers were used with an input of roughly 0.45 to 1 ug. TCRdb called the immunoSEQ multiplex PCR reads again in MiXCR, with one record for every CDR3 protein. The repertoire holds about 200,000 distinct CDR3 sequences, with approximately 95% as singletons. The sample taken for sequencing was CD4+ T cells from PBMCs. The receptor set was obtained from a human donor with multiple sclerosis.

The rearrangement uses TRBV7-8 and TRBJ1-5, with D hard to call. V was trimmed by 0 bases and J by 7 bases, leaving 10 bases between them. Germline V gene lookup returns CDR1 SGHVS and CDR2 FQNEAQ. The CDR3 sequence is 14 residues long. Here the CDR3 reads CASSLASVLQPQHF. In DNA form, the CDR3 reads TGTGCCAGCAGCTTAGCTAGTGTACTGCAGCCCCAGCATTTT.

The chain is built from TRBV7-2 and TRBJ1-2, with no clear D. In germline, CDR1 is SGHTA, CDR2 FQGNSA. The CDR3 has 18 residues. V was cut by 7 bases and J by 8 bases, with 32 bases left in between. In DNA form, the CDR3 reads TGTGCCAGCAACCAGTCCCCCGTTCCTCGGCCGACAAAAGAAGGCTACACCTTC. This encodes CASNQSPVPRPTKEGYTF.

The V gene is TRBV20-1, the J gene TRBJ1-5, with D uncertain. The CDR3 loop spans 13 amino acids. The V gene lost 3 bases and the J gene lost 0 bases, with 6 bases spanning the gap. Germline V gene sequence: CDR1 DFQATT, CDR2 SNEGSKA (reference sequence). CDR3 residues: CSASSTSNQPQHF. The CDR3 coding sequence is TGCAGTGCTAGTTCGACTAGCAATCAGCCCCAGCATTTT.

The V and J genes are TRBV11-2 and TRBJ1-2; D possibly corresponds to TRBD1 (6 bases). CDR3 length: 14 residues. Trimming shortened V by 1 base and J by 4 bases, and 10 bases separated the two germline ends. Per germline, CDR1 SGHAT and CDR2 FQNNGV. The CDR3 sequence: CASSLARGGYGYTF. The CDR3 DNA sequence: TGTGCCAGCAGCTTAGCCAGGGGAGGCTATGGCTACACCTTC. Supplemented by reference TRBV11-2 and TRBJ1-2, the full variable domain reads EAGVAQSPRYKIIEKRQSVAFWCNPISGHATLYWYQQILGQGPKLLIQFQNNGVVDDSQLPKDRFSAERLKGVDSTLKIQPAKLEDSAVYLCASSLARGGYGYTFGSGTRLTVV.

The chain joins TRBV3-1 to TRBJ1-5; TRBD1 is a possible D gene (5 bases). CDR1 is LGHDT, CDR2 YNNKEL, per germline (reference sequence). This CDR3 has 15 residues. V was cut by 0 bases and J by 2 bases, with 8 bases left in between. Here the CDR3 reads CASSQDGGGNQPQHF. The CDR3 nucleotides read TGTGCCAGCAGCCAAGATGGAGGGGGCAATCAGCCCCAGCATTTT.

The chain uses TRBV15 and TRBJ2-1; 9 bases agree with TRBD1. Germline CDR1 LNHNV, CDR2 YYDKDF (reference sequence). V was pared by 5 bases and J by 8 bases, with 10 bases of the junction left unmatched. CDR3 length: 15 residues. The CDR3 spells CATSGRQGVGDEQFF. CDR3 in DNA: TGTGCCACCAGCGGAAGACAGGGGGTTGGGGATGAGCAGTTCTTC.

This clonotype was detected once. The chain is built from TRBV2 and TRBJ2-7; D is ambiguous. Trimming took off 2 bases at V and 3 bases at J, with 14 bases between the two ends. Germline assignment: CDR1 SNHLY and CDR2 FYNNEI. CDR3 length: 15 amino acids. The CDR3 coding sequence is TGTGCCAGCAGTGAATCGGTCAACCCCCGCTACGAGCAGTACGTC. Translation gives CASSESVNPRYEQYV.

V is TRBV6-6 and J is TRBJ2-7; 10 bases line up with TRBD2. CDR1 is MNHNY, CDR2 SVGAGI, per germline (reference sequence). Trimming at V came to 6 bases and at J to 1 base, leaving 6 bases not matched to a gene. The CDR3 covers 15 residues. In DNA, the CDR3 is TGTGCCAGCAGAAGTAGCGGGGGGTCTTCCTACGAGCAGTACTTC. Protein: CASRSSGGSSYEQYF.

V usage is TRBV19 and J usage is TRBJ2-5; TRBD2 matches 9 bases. The length of the CDR3 is 14 residues. With V trimmed by 5 bases and J by 4 bases, 5 bases remained unmatched. Germline V gene lookup returns CDR1 LNHDA and CDR2 SQIVND (reference sequence). As DNA, the CDR3 is TGTGCCAGTAGTCTCGGGACTAGCAGAGAGACCCAGTACTTC. It codes for CASSLGTSRETQYF. The variable domain in full, completed from reference TRBV19 and TRBJ2-5, reads DGGITQSPKYLFRKEGQNVTLSCEQNLNHDAMYWYRQDPGQGLRLIYYSQIVNDFQKGDIAEGYSVSREKKESFPLTVTSAQKNPTAFYLCASSLGTSRETQYFGPGTRLLVL.

This clonotype has only one observation. The chain recombines TRBV9 with TRBJ1-2; tentative D call: TRBD1 (5 bases). The CDR3 is 13 amino acids. The V gene lost 3 bases and the J gene lost 5 bases, with 11 bases spanning the gap. Germline V CDR1 and CDR2: SGDLS, YYNGEE. The CDR3 loop reads CASSALPGYGYTF. In DNA, the CDR3 is TGTGCCAGCAGCGCCCTCCCAGGGTATGGCTACACCTTC.

The chain couples TRBV11-2 to TRBJ2-3; 7 bases are shared with TRBD2. The CDR3 consists of 15 residues. Unmatched junction bases numbered 6, after V lost 6 bases and J lost 0 bases. Per the germline V gene, CDR1 is SGHAT and CDR2 is FQNNGV. This CDR3 reads CASRFSGPSTDTQYF. The CDR3 DNA sequence: TGTGCCAGCAGATTTAGCGGGCCGAGCACAGATACGCAGTATTTT.